This TCR beta chain came from a study of blood T cell repertoires in COVID-19. CDR1 and CDR2 from the germline V gene are LGHNT and FRNRAP. After removal of 3 bases from V and 5 bases from J, the junction contained 5 bases not matched to a gene. The CDR3 runs to 15 residues. This table comes from immunoSEQ multiplex PCR, and its TCRdb copy is limited to in-frame clones, with some not included. The table records roughly 380,000 clones, about 85% of them present only once. The specimen was peripheral blood. This sequence was found in a young woman with acute or convalescent COVID-19. The rearrangement uses TRBV12-5 and TRBJ2-3; 10 positions match TRBD1. CDR3 residues: CASGFETGGRDTQYF. The CDR3 bases are TGTGCTAGTGGTTTTGAGACAGGGGGCAGAGATACGCAGTATTTT.